A single sample gave rise to the 8 T cell receptor beta chains below, sequenced in a study of T cell responses to AZD1222 COVID-19 vaccine. Profiled with immunoSEQ multiplex PCR; TCRdb holds only in-frame clones, not every one. In the table there are around 110,000 clones, 90% of which are singletons. The sample was peripheral blood, taken 28 days after the second AZD1222 dose. The receptors come from an adult who received the AZD1222 COVID-19 vaccine.

The chain links TRBV7-2 to TRBJ1-3; no reliable D call. With 5 bases removed from V and 8 bases from J, the gap between germline ends came to 16 bases. The CDR3 has 14 amino acids. Germline V CDR1 and CDR2: SGHTA, FQGNSA. CDR3: CASSARVSGDTIYF. The CDR3 nucleotides are TGTGCCAGCAGCGCCCGGGTATCCGGGGACACCATATATTTT.

The J gene is TRBJ1-2, the V gene TRBV5-1; 7 nucleotides match TRBD1. V was clipped by 4 bases and J by 4 bases; unmatched bases: 7. From germline, CDR1 is SGHRS and CDR2 YFSETQ. The CDR3 loop spans 14 amino acids. The CDR3 spells CASSPLTGTYGYTF. As DNA, the CDR3 is TGCGCCAGCAGCCCTCTGACAGGGACCTATGGCTACACCTTC.

The genes are TRBV25-1 and TRBJ2-4; D gene uncertain. CDR1 and CDR2 (germline): MGHDK, SYGVNS. The CDR3 runs to 16 residues. The V end lost 6 bases, the J end lost 0 bases, and 15 bases lay between the germline ends. The CDR3: CASRKGPLLAKNIQYF. The DNA of the CDR3 is TGTGCCAGCAGAAAAGGACCGCTACTAGCCAAAAACATTCAGTACTTC.

V usage is TRBV6-2 or TRBV6-3 and J usage is TRBJ2-7; D is unclear. The V gene lost 2 bases and the J gene lost 7 bases, with 9 bases spanning the gap. The germline V gene has CDR1 MNHEY and CDR2 SVGEGT. This CDR3 has 12 residues. The CDR3 sequence: CASSYPRFEQYF. CDR3 nucleotides: TGTGCCAGCAGTTACCCCCGCTTTGAGCAGTACTTC.

The rearrangement links TRBV30 to TRBJ1-2, with a weak D call TRBD1 (6 bases). Germline CDR1 is GTSNPN and CDR2 is SVGIG (reference sequence). Trimming left V 5 bases short and J 7 bases short, with 17 bases between. This CDR3 has 13 residues. In DNA form, the CDR3 reads TGTGCCTGGGTATCCGGGGGGGCGACTGGCTACACCTTC. Its translation: CAWVSGGATGYTF.

The rearrangement links TRBV7-9 to TRBJ1-2, with 8 bases aligning to TRBD1. Trimming at V came to 7 bases and at J to 5 bases, leaving 6 bases not matched to a gene. This CDR3 has 13 residues. CDR1 is SEHNR, CDR2 FQNEAQ, per germline (reference sequence). In DNA, the CDR3 is TGTGCCAGCAATCCTGGACAGGGTTATGGCTACACCTTC. The encoded protein is CASNPGQGYGYTF.

V usage is TRBV9 and J usage is TRBJ2-7, with D unresolved. This CDR3 comprises 13 residues. Trimming took 0 bases from V and 1 from J, leaving 5 bases between them. Germline CDR1 SGDLS, CDR2 YYNGEE. The CDR3 here is CASSVEDSYEQYF. The CDR3 nucleotides are TGTGCCAGCAGCGTAGAGGATTCCTACGAGCAGTACTTC.

The V and J genes are TRBV24-1 and TRBJ2-2, with D perhaps given as TRBD1 or TRBD2 (5 bases each). The CDR3 has 16 residues. V shed 4 bases and J shed 8 bases, with 19 bases lying between them. Germline V lookup: CDR1 KGHDR, CDR2 SFDVKD. The CDR3 loop reads CATSDADDSGRGELFF. The CDR3 DNA is TGTGCCACCAGTGACGCCGACGACAGCGGAAGAGGGGAGCTGTTTTTT.